This T cell receptor beta chain was obtained from a study of Graves' ophthalmopathy and Graves' hyperthyroidism. Study-level background: Samples of peripheral blood were obtained at initial diagnosis, prior to treatment of any kind. Study-wide results and caveats: The model forecast ophthalmopathy progression, reaching 60% to 71% sensitivity and roughly 72% specificity.

The sample holds a few counts of this clonotype. Its antigen is unidentified. Amplifying from RNA transcripts, the study obtained TCR beta CDR3 regions. HTBI-primed RT-PCR formed the first round, and a multiplex PCR formed the second. TCRdb called the multiplex PCR reads again in MiXCR, with one record for every CDR3 protein. The sample carries 600,000 to 950,000 distinct CDR3 sequences, around 40% recorded once. Ophthalmopathy donors showed moderate-to-severe activity, CAS ≥3, NOSPECS ≥4 and a duration under 3 months. Per the germline V gene, CDR1 is SGDLS and CDR2 is YYNGEE. Trimming took off 4 bases at V and 0 bases at J, with 10 bases between the two ends. CDR3 size: 14 residues.

The rearrangement uses TRBV9 and TRBJ1-2, with D unresolved. The receptor's source is an adult man with Graves' ophthalmopathy. Specimen: peripheral blood. The CDR3 is CASSTTTSNYGYTF. The CDR3, as DNA: TGTGCCAGCAGCACAACAACTTCTAACTATGGCTACACCTTC.